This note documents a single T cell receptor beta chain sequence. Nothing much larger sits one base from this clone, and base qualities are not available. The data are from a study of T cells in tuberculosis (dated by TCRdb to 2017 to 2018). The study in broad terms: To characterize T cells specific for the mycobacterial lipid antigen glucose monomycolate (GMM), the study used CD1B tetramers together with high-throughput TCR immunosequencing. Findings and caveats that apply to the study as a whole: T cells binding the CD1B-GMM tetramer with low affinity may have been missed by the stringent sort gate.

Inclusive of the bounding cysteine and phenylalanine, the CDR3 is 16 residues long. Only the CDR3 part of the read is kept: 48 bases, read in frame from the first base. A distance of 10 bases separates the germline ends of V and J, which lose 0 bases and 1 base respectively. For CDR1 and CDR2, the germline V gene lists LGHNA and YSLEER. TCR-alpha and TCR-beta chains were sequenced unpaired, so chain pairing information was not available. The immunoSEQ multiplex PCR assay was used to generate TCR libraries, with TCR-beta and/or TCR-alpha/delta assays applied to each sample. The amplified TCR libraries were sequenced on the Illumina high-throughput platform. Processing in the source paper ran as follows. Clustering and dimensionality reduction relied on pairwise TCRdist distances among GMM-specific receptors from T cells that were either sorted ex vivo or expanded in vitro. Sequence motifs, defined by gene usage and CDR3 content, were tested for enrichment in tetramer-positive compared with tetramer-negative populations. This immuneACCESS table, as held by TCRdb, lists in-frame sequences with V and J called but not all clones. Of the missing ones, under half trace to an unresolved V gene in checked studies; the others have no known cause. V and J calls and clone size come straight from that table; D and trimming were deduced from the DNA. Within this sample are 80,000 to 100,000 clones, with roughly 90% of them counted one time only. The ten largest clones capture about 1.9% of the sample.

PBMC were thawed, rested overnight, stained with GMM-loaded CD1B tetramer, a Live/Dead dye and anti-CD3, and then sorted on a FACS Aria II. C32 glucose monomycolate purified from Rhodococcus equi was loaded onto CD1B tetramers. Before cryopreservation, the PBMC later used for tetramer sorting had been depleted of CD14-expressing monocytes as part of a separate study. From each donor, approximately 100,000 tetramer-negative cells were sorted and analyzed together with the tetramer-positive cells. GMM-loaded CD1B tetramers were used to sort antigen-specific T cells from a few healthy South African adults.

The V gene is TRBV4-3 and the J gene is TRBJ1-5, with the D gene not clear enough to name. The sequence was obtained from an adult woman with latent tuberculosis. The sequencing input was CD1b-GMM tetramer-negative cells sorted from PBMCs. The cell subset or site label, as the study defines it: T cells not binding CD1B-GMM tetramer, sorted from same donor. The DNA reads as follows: TGCGCCAGCAGCCAAGATCTGTGGCAGAGCAATCAGCCCCAGCATTTT. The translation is CASSQDLWQSNQPQHF.